These 19 T cell receptor beta chains share one sample of origin, sequenced in a study of blood T cell repertoires in COVID-19. Repertoires were generated with immunoSEQ multiplex PCR, while TCRdb's copy carries only in-frame clones and drops some. The sample holds about 440,000 clones, approximately 88% seen once. The material sequenced was peripheral blood. The origin of the receptors is a woman aged 45-60 years with COVID-19, enrolled during active disease.

The rearrangement joins TRBV6-5 to TRBJ1-6, with D possibly matching TRBD1 (5 bases). The CDR3 covers 15 residues. Trimming took 2 bases from V and 7 from J, leaving 12 bases between them. Germline CDR1 and CDR2: MNHEY and SVGAGI. CDR3 protein: CASSYQRGRNSPLHF. The CDR3 nucleotides are TGTGCCAGCAGTTACCAAAGGGGTAGGAATTCACCCCTCCACTTT.

The CDR3 region has the DNA TGCGCCAGCAGGGCGCCAAGGACTAGCGGCGGTAGTGAGCAGTTCTTC. It translates to CASRAPRTSGGSEQFF. The V and J genes are TRBV10-2 and TRBJ2-1; TRBD2 aligns across 10 bases. The CDR3 has 16 residues. After removal of 6 bases from V and 9 bases from J, the junction contained 14 bases not matched to a gene. Germline V gives CDR1 WSHSY, CDR2 SAAADI.

The rearrangement uses TRBV11-2 and TRBJ2-2, with D hard to call. The length of the CDR3 is 15 residues. V was shortened by 1 base and J by 1 base, with 7 bases between the two germline ends. CDR1 SGHAT and CDR2 FQNNGV come from the germline V gene. Here the CDR3 DNA reads TGTGCCAGCAGCTTAGTCTCCAGGAACACCGGGGAGCTGTTTTTT. The encoded protein is CASSLVSRNTGELFF. Supplemented by reference TRBV11-2 and TRBJ2-2, the full variable domain reads EAGVAQSPRYKIIEKRQSVAFWCNPISGHATLYWYQQILGQGPKLLIQFQNNGVVDDSQLPKDRFSAERLKGVDSTLKIQPAKLEDSAVYLCASSLVSRNTGELFFGEGSRLTVL.

The chain employs TRBV29-1 and TRBJ1-1, with TRBD1 matching over 9 bases. Germline CDR1 and CDR2: SQVTM and ANQGSEA. The CDR3 runs to 14 residues. V gave up 7 bases and J gave up 10 bases; unmatched junction bases: 16. Written as DNA, the CDR3 is TGCAGCGGTAATCCGGGACAGGGAGTTTTAGGAGCTTTCTTT. Translated: CSGNPGQGVLGAFF. The whole variable domain, remainder taken from reference TRBV29-1 and TRBJ1-1, is SAVISQKPSRDICQRGTSLTIQCQVDSQVTMMFWYRQQPGQSLTLIATANQGSEATYESGFVIDKFPISRPNLTFSTLTVSNMSPEDSSIYLCSGNPGQGVLGAFFGQGTRLTVV.

The gene calls are TRBV9 and TRBJ1-6; no clear D gene. Germline V gene data show CDR1 as SGDLS and CDR2 as YYNGEE. The CDR3 runs 15 residues. Between the trimmed V and J ends, which lost 4 bases and 8 bases, there was a span of 16 bases. The CDR3 sequence: CASSNSIHQDSPLHF. CDR3 coding DNA: TGTGCCAGCAGCAATTCGATTCATCAGGATTCACCCCTCCACTTT.

This chain links TRBV12-3 or TRBV12-4 with TRBJ1-5; D might be TRBD1 (5 bases). The V end lost 6 bases, the J end lost 5 bases, and 8 bases lay between the germline ends. The CDR3 length is 12 residues. The CDR3 spells CASRWGDQPQHF. CDR3 coding DNA: TGTGCCAGCAGGTGGGGGGATCAGCCCCAGCATTTT.

The gene calls are TRBV19 and TRBJ2-6, with 9 bases fitting TRBD1. Germline V gene lookup returns CDR1 LNHDA and CDR2 SQIVND (reference sequence). The V and J ends lost 8 bases and 2 bases, in that order; junction bases with no gene match: 7. This CDR3 is built from 16 residues. This CDR3 reads CASVGDRDPGANVLTF. The CDR3 region has the DNA TGTGCCAGTGTCGGGGACAGGGACCCTGGGGCCAACGTCCTGACTTTC.

The chain carries TRBV7-9 and TRBJ1-2; no firm D call. CDR3 length: 14 residues. Trimming stripped 6 bases from V and 6 bases from J, with 17 bases between. Per germline, CDR1 SEHNR and CDR2 FQNEAQ (reference sequence). The CDR3 DNA reads TGTGCCAGCAGACTTCCCTCGGCCAGGCATGGCTACACCTTC. Protein sequence: CASRLPSARHGYTF.

The J gene is TRBJ1-3, the V gene TRBV7-8; D unresolved. This CDR3 contains 15 residues. V was pared by 2 bases and J by 1 base, with 9 bases between. Germline V gene sequence: CDR1 SGHVS, CDR2 FQNEAQ. CDR3 nucleotides: TGTGCCAGCAGCTTATTGTACGGTTCTGGAAACACCATATATTTT. The encoded protein is CASSLLYGSGNTIYF.

The V gene is TRBV5-4, the J gene TRBJ1-6; TRBD1 matches 8 bases. This CDR3 contains 14 residues. Germline lookup yields CDR1 SGHNT and CDR2 YYREEE (reference sequence). Losses at the gene ends were 9 bases for V and 10 bases for J; bases not matched to a gene: 12. CDR3 coding DNA: TGTGCCACCGGAGGACAGGGAATGGGGTCACCCCTCCACTTT. Protein product: CATGGQGMGSPLHF. The entire variable domain, with the rest obtained from reference TRBV5-4 and TRBJ1-6, is as follows: ETGVTQSPTHLIKTRGQQVTLRCSSQSGHNTVSWYQQALGQGPQFIFQYYREEENGRGNFPPRFSGLQFPNYSSELNVNALELDDSALYLCATGGQGMGSPLHFGNGTRLTVT.

The J gene is TRBJ2-7, the V gene TRBV30; D might be TRBD2 (7 bases). The germline V gene has CDR1 GTSNPN and CDR2 SVGIG (reference sequence). V lost 4 bases, J lost 0 bases, and 13 bases lay in between. The CDR3 contains 14 residues. The CDR3 here is CAWNRGGVSYEQYF. CDR3 nucleotide sequence: TGTGCCTGGAATCGAGGGGGGGTCTCCTACGAGCAGTACTTC.

This clone has only a few counts. The chain employs TRBV5-4 and TRBJ2-7; TRBD2 aligns across 8 bases. Germline-derived CDR1 and CDR2 are SGHNT and YYREEE (reference sequence). The CDR3 covers 16 residues. V shed 4 bases, J shed 7 bases, and the junction held 16 bases outside the gene matches. CDR3 DNA: TGTGCCAGCAGCAGTGCCCCGGGGGGGGCCCCAGGGGAGCAGTACTTC. Amino acids: CASSSAPGGAPGEQYF.

V gene TRBV7-2 combines with J gene TRBJ2-7, with TRBD2 matching over 7 bases. This CDR3 region has 15 residues. J was trimmed by 11 bases and V by 0 bases; bases with no gene match: 13. In germline, CDR1 is SGHTA, CDR2 FQGNSA. CDR3 in DNA: TGTGCCAGCAGCTTAGCCTTGACTAGCAGTGTAAGGGAGTACTTC. Protein: CASSLALTSSVREYF.

This rearrangement joins TRBV6-6 to TRBJ1-1, with D hard to call. Germline V gene sequence: CDR1 MNHNY, CDR2 SVGAGI (reference sequence). This CDR3 has 13 residues. Trimming took 6 bases from V and 6 from J, leaving 14 bases between them. The DNA for the CDR3 is TGTGCCAGCAGAAACAAGGGAGACGCTGAAGCTTTCTTT. Protein product: CASRNKGDAEAFF.

J is TRBJ2-7 and V is TRBV5-6; D not certain. The CDR3 consists of 13 residues. V lost 1 base and J lost 0, with 5 bases in between. Germline V gives CDR1 SGHDT, CDR2 YYEEEE. The chain's CDR3 is CASSLTDSYEQYF. The CDR3 region has the DNA TGTGCCAGCAGCTTGACAGACTCCTACGAGCAGTACTTC.

The chain couples TRBV11-3 to TRBJ2-3; maybe TRBD2 (7 bases). CDR1 and CDR2 (germline): SGHNT, YENEEA. V lost 0 bases and J 4 bases, leaving 17 bases between the germline ends. This CDR3 is built from 17 residues. CDR3 protein: CASSLDRGAIGADTQYF. The CDR3 DNA reads as TGTGCCAGCAGCTTAGATCGGGGGGCAATAGGGGCAGATACGCAGTATTTT.

The chain couples TRBV6-2 or TRBV6-3 to TRBJ1-2; 10 nucleotides line up with TRBD1. The CDR3 spans 16 residues. Germline assignment: CDR1 MNHEY and CDR2 SVGEGT. Losses at the gene ends were 5 bases for V and 5 bases for J; bases not matched to a gene: 11. The CDR3 region is CASSQTVTGGEYGYTF. The CDR3, as DNA: TGTGCCAGCAGTCAGACCGTGACAGGGGGCGAGTATGGCTACACCTTC.

On this clone: A read error may account for a junction end that differs from germline. This chain connects TRBV6-1 to TRBJ1-5, with D maybe TRBD1 (6 bases). Germline assignment: CDR1 MNHNS and CDR2 SASEGT. There are 17 residues in the CDR3. The CDR3 spells CASSEKEGGTSNRPQHF. CDR3 coding DNA: TGTGCCAGCAGTGAAAAAGAGGGGGGGACTTCGAATCGGCCCCAGCATTTT.

The chain joins TRBV7-9 to TRBJ2-1; maybe TRBD1 (6 bases). The ends were cut back, 3 bases at V and 8 bases at J, with 20 bases in the middle. The V gene's germline CDR1 is SEHNR and CDR2 FQNEAQ (reference sequence). This CDR3 region has 16 residues. CDR3 nucleotides: TGTGCCAGCAGCTTGCCTTCGGGACACCGAAAGGATGAGCAGTTCTTC. Its translation: CASSLPSGHRKDEQFF.